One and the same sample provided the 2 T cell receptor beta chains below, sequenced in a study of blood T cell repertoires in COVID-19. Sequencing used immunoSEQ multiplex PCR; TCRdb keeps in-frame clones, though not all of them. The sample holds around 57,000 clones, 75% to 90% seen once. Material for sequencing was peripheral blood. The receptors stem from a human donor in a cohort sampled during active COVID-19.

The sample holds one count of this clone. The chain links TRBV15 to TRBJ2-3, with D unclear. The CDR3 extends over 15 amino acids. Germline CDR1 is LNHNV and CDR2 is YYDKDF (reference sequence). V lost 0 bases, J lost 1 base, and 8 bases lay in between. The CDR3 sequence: CATSRDKQRTDTQYF. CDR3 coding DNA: TGTGCCACCAGCAGAGATAAACAGCGCACAGATACGCAGTATTTT.

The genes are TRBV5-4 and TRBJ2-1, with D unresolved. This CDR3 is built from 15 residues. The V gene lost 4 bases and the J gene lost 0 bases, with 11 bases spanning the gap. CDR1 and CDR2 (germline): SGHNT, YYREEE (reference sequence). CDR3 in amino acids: CASSAWRSSYNEQFF. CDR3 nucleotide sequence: TGTGCCAGCAGCGCGTGGCGGAGCTCCTACAATGAGCAGTTCTTC.